These 14 T cell receptor beta chains came from one sample sequenced in a study of blood T cell repertoires in COVID-19. The assay was immunoSEQ multiplex PCR, and TCRdb's table has in-frame clones only and misses some. The data show 250,000 to 350,000 clones, about 88% seen once. Input material: PBMCs or T cells enriched from blood (not recorded which). The receptors were gathered from an older woman in a cohort exposed to, infected with or recovered from COVID-19 (not recorded which).

CDR3 DNA sequence: TGTGCCAGCAGCTCCAGCGGGAGGCACACAGATACGCAGTATTTT. Protein: CASSSSGRHTDTQYF. The V gene is TRBV9, the J gene TRBJ2-3; 9 nucleotides match TRBD2. CDR3 length: 15 residues. The germline gives CDR1 SGDLS, CDR2 YYNGEE. Germline trimming cut 4 bases from V and 2 bases from J; bases unmatched to any gene: 5. Based on the CDR3 plus reference TRBV9 and TRBJ2-3, the full variable domain is DSGVTQTPKHLITATGQRVTLRCSPRSGDLSVYWYQQSLDQGLQFLIQYYNGEERAKGNILERFSAQQFPDLHSELNLSSLELGDSALYFCASSSSGRHTDTQYFGPGTRLTVL.

The rearrangement joins TRBV28 to TRBJ1-6; no clear D. Trimming shortened V by 4 bases and J by 9 bases, and 19 bases separated the two germline ends. Germline CDR1 and CDR2: MDHEN and SYDVKM. CDR3 length: 16 amino acids. CDR3 in amino acids: CASSSLLTASGSPLHF. In DNA, the CDR3 is TGTGCCAGCAGTTCTCTCCTGACCGCCTCGGGTTCACCCCTCCACTTT.

In this sample, this clone turned up once. The V gene is TRBV7-9, the J gene TRBJ2-1, with 9 positions matching TRBD2. Germline CDR1 is SEHNR and CDR2 is FQNEAQ (reference sequence). Trimming cost V 4 bases and J 9 bases; bases outside gene matches: 13. CDR3 size: 16 residues. The DNA for the CDR3 is TGTGCCAGCAGCTGGTTACTGGCGGGAGGGCCCTCTGAGCAGTTCTTC. Encoded protein: CASSWLLAGGPSEQFF.

DNA for the CDR3: TGTGCCAGCAGCCGTGACGGGGGGTCGTACAATGAGCAGTTCTTC. It translates to CASSRDGGSYNEQFF. The rearrangement uses TRBV7-8 and TRBJ2-1; 7 bases agree with TRBD2. Trimming took 5 bases from V and 4 from J; bases not matched to a gene: 8. Germline V lookup: CDR1 SGHVS, CDR2 FQNEAQ. CDR3 length equals 15 residues.

The rearrangement uses TRBV18 and TRBJ1-1; D is possibly TRBD1 (5 bases). Germline V gene data show CDR1 as KGHSH and CDR2 as LQKENI. V lost 3 bases and J lost 0, with 11 bases in between. The CDR3 is made up of 15 amino acids. CDR3 protein: CASSPGAGMNTEAFF. CDR3 nucleotides: TGTGCCAGCTCACCCGGGGCGGGGATGAACACTGAAGCTTTCTTT.

V is TRBV4-3 and J is TRBJ1-5; D might be TRBD1 (5 bases). The CDR3 runs to 16 residues. Trimming took off 0 bases at V and 1 base at J, with 10 bases between the two ends. Germline lookup yields CDR1 LGHNA and CDR2 YSLEER. CDR3 bases: TGCGCCAGCAGCCAAGATTATGGGGGGAGCAATCAGCCCCAGCATTTT. It encodes CASSQDYGGSNQPQHF.

This clone was picked up one time. The V call is TRBV2, the J call TRBJ2-5, with TRBD2 matching over 9 bases. The germline V gene encodes CDR1 SNHLY and CDR2 FYNNEI. This CDR3 region has 15 residues. The ends lost 7 bases at V and 4 bases at J; junction bases unmatched: 10. This CDR3 reads CASTQSGSGRETQYF. In nucleotides, the CDR3 is TGTGCCAGCACCCAAAGCGGTAGCGGGAGAGAGACCCAGTACTTC.

The gene calls are TRBV5-1 and TRBJ2-6; D not certain. CDR1 SGHRS and CDR2 YFSETQ come from the germline V gene. CDR3 length: 19 amino acids. The V and J ends lost 0 bases and 0 bases respectively, with 16 bases between them. The CDR3 is CASSLAGRQVISGANVLTF. CDR3 DNA sequence: TGCGCCAGCAGCTTGGCCGGCAGGCAGGTGATCTCTGGGGCCAACGTCCTGACTTTC.

V is TRBV5-1 and J is TRBJ2-1; weak D call: TRBD2 (5 bases). V gave up 0 bases and J gave up 7 bases, with 17 bases separating them. The CDR3 is 16 residues long. CDR1 is SGHRS and CDR2 is YFSETQ in the germline V gene. The chain's CDR3 is CASSLAHVGARNEQFF. The DNA of the CDR3 is TGCGCCAGCAGCTTGGCTCACGTGGGAGCTCGGAATGAGCAGTTCTTC.

In this sample, this clone turned up a few times. The chain uses TRBV6-5 and TRBJ1-1; possibly TRBD1 for D (5 bases). The V gene lost 5 bases and the J gene lost 5 bases, with 12 bases spanning the gap. This CDR3 is built from 13 residues. Germline V gene lookup returns CDR1 MNHEY and CDR2 SVGAGI. The CDR3 sequence is CASSQTVRTEAFF. The CDR3 DNA reads TGTGCCAGCAGTCAGACAGTGAGGACTGAAGCTTTCTTT.

This clone was seen only a few times. The chain recombines TRBV11-2 with TRBJ1-3; unclear D gene. Looked up from germline, CDR1 is SGHAT and CDR2 is FQNNGV. The CDR3 has 15 residues. The V end was cut by 5 bases, the J end by 0 bases, with 11 bases between. Here the CDR3 reads CASSPRLISGNTIYF. Written as DNA, the CDR3 is TGTGCCAGCAGCCCCAGGCTTATCTCTGGAAACACCATATATTTT.

The rearrangement uses TRBV3-1 (or the pseudogene TRBV3-2) and TRBJ2-2, with D unresolved. The V end was cut by 11 bases, the J end by 3 bases, with 13 bases between. Germline V gives CDR1 LGHDT, CDR2 YNNKEL (reference sequence). The CDR3 runs to 13 residues. As DNA, the CDR3 is TGTGCCGCCCGCAGGTCGTACACCGGGGAGCTGTTTTTT. The encoded protein is CAARRSYTGELFF.

This clone occurred a few times. The chain joins TRBV6-6 to TRBJ2-1, with 14 bases matching TRBD2. CDR1 and CDR2 from the germline V gene are MNHNY and SVGAGI (reference sequence). V gave up 5 bases and J gave up 7 bases; unmatched junction bases: 10. The CDR3 totals 17 residues. The CDR3 protein is CASSLRLAGGPENEQFF. In nucleotides, the CDR3 is TGTGCCAGCAGTCTCCGACTAGCGGGAGGGCCAGAGAATGAGCAGTTCTTC.

The rearrangement uses TRBV19 and TRBJ2-7; TRBD1 matches at 9 bases. CDR1 and CDR2 (germline): LNHDA, SQIVND (reference sequence). The CDR3 runs 17 residues. V lost 1 base, J lost 3 bases, and 10 bases stayed unmatched. The CDR3 region has the DNA TGTGCCAGTAGTATAGCCGCCCCGGGACAGGGTCTCTACGAGCAGTACTTC. Translating gives CASSIAAPGQGLYEQYF.